The 12 T cell receptor beta chains given below trace back to one sample, sequenced in a study of T-cell memory formation after mild COVID-19. TCRdb itself ran the 5' RACE reads through MiXCR, one entry per CDR3 protein. Of 250,000 to 300,000 distinct CDR3 sequences listed, 15% to 20% were seen once; the top ten hold roughly 20%. The sequencing input was PBMCs or a T cell subset sorted from them (not recorded which). Receptor source: a man younger than 30 who had mild COVID-19 (a few samples of this study predate the infection). Cell type and time point are not known.

The rearrangement joins TRBV10-3 to TRBJ1-3, with TRBD1 matching 9 bases. J was trimmed by 7 bases and V by 7 bases; bases with no gene match: 8. Germline assignment: CDR1 ENHRY and CDR2 SYGVKD. The CDR3 covers 14 residues. As DNA, the CDR3 is TGTGCCATCAAGGACCGGACAGGGGAGAACACCATATATTTT. Amino acids: CAIKDRTGENTIYF.

There are a few counts of this clonotype. The chain has TRBV5-5 and TRBJ2-1, with D perhaps assigned TRBD1 or TRBD2 (6 bases each). With 4 bases removed from V and 3 bases from J, the gap between germline ends came to 17 bases. This CDR3 is built from 16 residues. Germline lookup yields CDR1 SGHKS and CDR2 YYEKEE (reference sequence). CDR3 sequence reads: CASSDMGAGHYNEQFF. CDR3 nucleotides: TGTGCCAGCAGCGATATGGGGGCGGGACACTACAATGAGCAGTTCTTC.

V gene TRBV4-2 combines with J gene TRBJ2-5; 8 bases map to TRBD1. CDR1 and CDR2 (germline): LGHNA, YNFKEQ. The V gene end was trimmed by 0 bases and the J gene end by 2 bases; junction bases not matched to a gene: 5. The CDR3 runs 16 residues. Written as DNA, the CDR3 is TGTGCCAGCAGCCAAGACAGGGGGCGAGGGCAAGAGACCCAGTACTTC. Its protein product is CASSQDRGRGQETQYF.

The chain carries TRBV29-1 and TRBJ1-2, with D maybe TRBD1 (6 bases). Trimming removed 6 bases from V and 6 bases from J, with 8 bases in between. Germline CDR1 SQVTM, CDR2 ANQGSEA. This CDR3 is built from 10 residues. CDR3 coding DNA: TGCAGCGTGAAGGGGGATGGCTACACCTTC. Its protein product is CSVKGDGYTF.

The chain couples TRBV20-1 to TRBJ1-1; D remains ambiguous. Germline values: CDR1 DFQATT, CDR2 SNEGSKA (reference sequence). The CDR3 length is 15 residues. V lost 0 bases to trimming and J lost 0 bases, with 11 bases between them. The chain's CDR3 is CSARDGSEMNTEAFF. The CDR3 nucleotides are TGCAGTGCTAGAGATGGAAGTGAAATGAACACTGAAGCTTTCTTT.

This clonotype has more than one count but fewer than ten. The chain recombines TRBV6-1 with TRBJ1-2; D remains unclear. The germline V and J ends were trimmed by 2 bases and 3 bases, with 10 bases remaining between them. The CDR3 runs 14 residues. Germline CDR1 MNHNS, CDR2 SASEGT. The CDR3 sequence is CASSEPELYYGYTF. The CDR3 coding sequence is TGTGCCAGCAGTGAACCGGAATTATACTATGGCTACACCTTC.

This clonotype was counted a few times. The chain recombines TRBV20-1 with TRBJ2-7; 7 bases agree with TRBD1. CDR3 length: 13 amino acids. Germline V gene data show CDR1 as DFQATT and CDR2 as SNEGSKA (reference sequence). Unmatched junction bases numbered 7, after V lost 5 bases and J lost 3 bases. The CDR3 reads CSAGEGAVYEQYF. The CDR3 DNA reads as TGCAGTGCTGGCGAGGGGGCTGTCTACGAGCAGTACTTC.

The chain combines TRBV4-1 with TRBJ2-7; the D is unclear. CDR1 is MGHRA and CDR2 is YSYEKL in the germline V gene. The V end was cut by 4 bases, the J end by 2 bases, with 9 bases between. The CDR3 loop spans 13 amino acids. CDR3 nucleotide sequence: TGCGCCAGCAGCCCGCATGGAGCCTACGAGCAGTACTTC. It codes for CASSPHGAYEQYF.

This clonotype was recorded a few times. This chain connects TRBV4-1 to TRBJ2-5; D possibly uses TRBD1 or TRBD2 (6 bases each). Germline V gene data show CDR1 as MGHRA and CDR2 as YSYEKL. CDR3 length: 16 amino acids. Trimming shortened V by 0 bases and J by 4 bases, and 15 bases separated the two germline ends. In DNA form, the CDR3 reads TGCGCCAGCAGCCAAGAGGAGGGGGTGACGGCAGAGACCCAGTACTTC. This codes for CASSQEEGVTAETQYF.

The chain is built from TRBV29-1 and TRBJ1-4; D perhaps matches TRBD1 (6 bases). The V end lost 8 bases, the J end lost 5 bases, and 18 bases lay between the germline ends. The germline gives CDR1 SQVTM, CDR2 ANQGSEA. The CDR3 sequence is 14 residues long. The CDR3 sequence is CSHLGGGRNEKLFF. In DNA, the CDR3 is TGCAGCCACCTCGGGGGCGGGAGAAATGAAAAACTGTTTTTT. Using reference TRBV29-1 and TRBJ1-4 for the parts outside the CDR3, the full variable domain is SAVISQKPSRDICQRGTSLTIQCQVDSQVTMMFWYRQQPGQSLTLIATANQGSEATYESGFVIDKFPISRPNLTFSTLTVSNMSPEDSSIYLCSHLGGGRNEKLFFGSGTQLSVL.

In this sample, this clonotype turned up a few times. The chain recombines TRBV3-1 with TRBJ2-3, with a weak D call TRBD1 (5 bases). CDR1 and CDR2 (germline): LGHDT, YNNKEL (reference sequence). This CDR3 has 15 residues. The V gene lost 4 bases and the J gene lost 0 bases, with 11 bases spanning the gap. CDR3 DNA sequence: TGTGCCAGCAGCCTAGGGGCGCTGAGCACAGATACGCAGTATTTT. Its protein is CASSLGALSTDTQYF.

This clonotype has only a few counts. The rearrangement joins TRBV7-9 to TRBJ1-5, with a possible D match to TRBD1 (5 bases). Per germline, CDR1 SEHNR and CDR2 FQNEAQ (reference sequence). CDR3 length: 13 amino acids. Trimming stripped 7 bases from V and 6 bases from J, with 13 bases between. CDR3 loop: CASTVGAGQPQHF. CDR3 DNA: TGTGCCAGCACCGTAGGGGCAGGTCAGCCCCAGCATTTT.